Listed below are T cell receptor beta chains from one sample, sequenced in a study of T and B cells in COVID-19 patients. A single record per CDR3 protein comes from TCRdb applying MiXCR to the multiplex PCR reads. The profile shows approximately 20,000 distinct CDR3 sequences, less than 30% of them singletons. The sequencing input was blood. These receptors all come from a human donor who had recovered from COVID-19. The CDR3 runs from the conserved cysteine through the conserved F or W. Each record gives: clone size, J gene, D gene, V gene, CDR3 DNA, CDR3 protein. D genes are given only for firm matches. Expanded clones are given a class, and other clones once, few, many or no size at all.

clone size: few
J gene: TRBJ2-3
D gene: -
V gene: TRBV5-4
CDR3 DNA: TGTGCCAGCAGGTGGGAAGTGGAAGAGGTCCCAGATACGCAGTATTTT
CDR3 protein: CASRWEVEEVPDTQYF

clone size: -
J gene: TRBJ1-4
D gene: TRBD1
V gene: TRBV18
CDR3 DNA: TGTGCCAGCTCACCACCGACAGGGGAGAGTGAAAAACTGTTTTTT
CDR3 protein: CASSPPTGESEKLFF

clone size: -
J gene: TRBJ2-1
D gene: TRBD1
V gene: TRBV24-1
CDR3 DNA: TGTGCCACCAGTGACCGCGGACAGGCGGATGAGCAGTTCTTC
CDR3 protein: CATSDRGQADEQFF

clone size: -
J gene: TRBJ1-5
D gene: -
V gene: TRBV27
CDR3 DNA: TGTGCCAGCAGTCCCCAGCATTTT
CDR3 protein: CASSPQHF

clone size: few
J gene: TRBJ1-2
D gene: -
V gene: TRBV7-6
CDR3 DNA: TGTGCCAGCAGCCTAGAACCGCTAGACCTCTATGGCTACACCTTC
CDR3 protein: CASSLEPLDLYGYTF

clone size: -
J gene: TRBJ2-1
D gene: TRBD2
V gene: TRBV5-6
CDR3 DNA: TGTGCCAGCAGCTCGACTAGCGGGAGTTACAATGAGCAGTTCTTC
CDR3 protein: CASSSTSGSYNEQFF

clone size: few
J gene: TRBJ1-2
D gene: -
V gene: TRBV6-6
CDR3 DNA: TGTGCCAGCAGTTACTCCGACAGGAACTATGGCTACACCTTC
CDR3 protein: CASSYSDRNYGYTF

clone size: -
J gene: TRBJ2-2
D gene: -
V gene: TRBV6-5
CDR3 DNA: TGTGCCAGCAGTGAGCGGAGGACCGGGGAGCTGTTTTTT
CDR3 protein: CASSERRTGELFF

clone size: -
J gene: TRBJ2-3
D gene: TRBD1
V gene: TRBV6-1
CDR3 DNA: TGTGCCAGCAGACGGGGACAGGACAGCACAGATACGCAGTATTTT
CDR3 protein: CASRRGQDSTDTQYF

clone size: few
J gene: TRBJ2-5
D gene: TRBD1
V gene: TRBV5-1
CDR3 DNA: TGCGCCAGCAGCATAACCGGGACAGGGGGAGAGACCCAGTACTTC
CDR3 protein: CASSITGTGGETQYF

clone size: -
J gene: TRBJ2-1
D gene: TRBD2
V gene: TRBV10-3
CDR3 DNA: TGTGCCATCAGTGCGGGCCTAGCGGCCTCTTACAATGAGCAGTTCTTC
CDR3 protein: CAISAGLAASYNEQFF

clone size: many
J gene: TRBJ2-1
D gene: -
V gene: TRBV6-5
CDR3 DNA: TGTGCCAGCATATCGGATAGCGGAAACAATGAGCAGTTCTTC
CDR3 protein: CASISDSGNNEQFF

clone size: many
J gene: TRBJ2-5
D gene: TRBD1
V gene: TRBV29-1
CDR3 DNA: TGCAGCGCCGTAGGGGGCTTCCAAGAGACCCAGTACTTC
CDR3 protein: CSAVGGFQETQYF

clone size: few
J gene: TRBJ1-3
D gene: -
V gene: TRBV18
CDR3 DNA: TGTGCCAGCTCACCCAATCCAGCCTCTGGAAACACCATATATTTT
CDR3 protein: CASSPNPASGNTIYF

clone size: -
J gene: TRBJ2-3
D gene: TRBD2
V gene: TRBV5-4
CDR3 DNA: TGTGCCAGCAGACAGGGACTAGCGGGGACAGATACGCAGTATTTT
CDR3 protein: CASRQGLAGTDTQYF

clone size: -
J gene: TRBJ2-7
D gene: TRBD1
V gene: TRBV6-5
CDR3 DNA: TGTGCCAGCAGTTACTCTCCGACAGGGTCCTACGAGCAGTACTTC
CDR3 protein: CASSYSPTGSYEQYF

clone size: -
J gene: TRBJ2-7
D gene: -
V gene: TRBV10-3
CDR3 DNA: TGTGCCATCAGTGTGAGGCAGGCCTACGAGCAGTACTTC
CDR3 protein: CAISVRQAYEQYF

clone size: -
J gene: TRBJ2-5
D gene: -
V gene: TRBV5-1
CDR3 DNA: TGCGCCAGCAGCTTTTACTCCAACACACAAGAGGCCCAGTACTTC
CDR3 protein: CASSFYSNTQEAQYF

clone size: few
J gene: TRBJ2-2
D gene: TRBD2
V gene: TRBV5-4
CDR3 DNA: TGTGCCAGCAGCCCTCAACGACGGCTAGCGGGGGCCACCGGGGAGCTGTTTTTT
CDR3 protein: CASSPQRRLAGATGELFF

clone size: medium-sized
J gene: TRBJ2-5
D gene: -
V gene: TRBV15
CDR3 DNA: TGTGCCACCAGCAGAGATCCACAAGAGACCCAGTACTTC
CDR3 protein: CATSRDPQETQYF

clone size: -
J gene: TRBJ2-5
D gene: -
V gene: TRBV10-3
CDR3 DNA: TGTGCCATCAAATCAGGCCAAGAGACCCAGTACTTC
CDR3 protein: CAIKSGQETQYF

clone size: -
J gene: TRBJ2-3
D gene: TRBD2
V gene: TRBV5-5
CDR3 DNA: TGCGCCAGCAGCCAAGATAGCGGGGGGTCCGGCACAGATACGCAGTATTTT
CDR3 protein: CASSQDSGGSGTDTQYF

clone size: -
J gene: TRBJ2-1
D gene: -
V gene: TRBV12-3/TRBV12-4
CDR3 DNA: TGTGCCAGCAGTTTCAGACTCCCTGGCTACAATGAGCAGTTCTTC
CDR3 protein: CASSFRLPGYNEQFF